This passage covers 16 T cell receptor beta chains from one sample sequenced in a study of response to subunit inactivated influenza vaccine. TCRdb independently ran MiXCR on the RT-PCR reads; one entry per CDR3 protein. The sample lists roughly 190,000 distinct CDR3 sequences; about an eighth were seen once. In addition, the sample was reused for a study of T cells expressing NK-cell markers. From that study: It was by 5'RACE template switching with UMIs that TCR beta cDNA was made.

Sequenced here: CD8+ T cells sorted from PBMCs, sampled about 13 days after vaccination. These receptor sequences come from a man aged 50-60 years who received an inactivated influenza vaccine.

Note on this clonotype: Possible read error: a much larger clone is one base away. The V gene is TRBV28, the J gene TRBJ2-7; D might be TRBD2 (6 bases). The CDR3 has 17 residues. CDR1 is MDHEN, CDR2 SYDVKM, per germline. The V gene lost 1 base and the J gene lost 0 bases, with 16 bases spanning the gap. The CDR3: CASSLSVGGETSYEQYF. The CDR3 DNA sequence: TGTGCCAGCAGTTTATCGGTTGGAGGGGAGACCTCCTACGAGCAGTACTTC.

In its sample, this clonotype was seen a few times. The CDR3: CASSSGGVSGANVLTF. The CDR3 nucleotides are TGTGCCAGCAGTTCGGGGGGGGTATCTGGGGCCAACGTCCTGACTTTC. The V gene is TRBV27, the J gene TRBJ2-6; 8 nucleotides match TRBD2. Germline assignment: CDR1 MNHEY and CDR2 SMNVEV (reference sequence). Trimming at V came to 4 bases and at J to 1 base, leaving 3 bases not matched to a gene. The CDR3 has 16 residues.

This clonotype has a count of ten or more. This rearrangement joins TRBV10-3 to TRBJ2-7; TRBD2 agrees at 10 bases. The CDR3 is made up of 13 amino acids. J lost 4 bases, V lost 4 bases, and 1 base had no gene match. Per germline, CDR1 ENHRY and CDR2 SYGVKD. The CDR3 coding sequence is TGTGCCATCAGTGGGACTAGCGGATACGAGCAGTACTTC. This gives the protein CAISGTSGYEQYF.

This clonotype was detected only a few times. J is TRBJ1-4 and V is TRBV9; TRBD1 matches 7 bases. Losses at the gene ends were 3 bases for V and 0 bases for J; bases not matched to a gene: 5. From germline, CDR1 is SGDLS and CDR2 YYNGEE. The CDR3 is made up of 16 amino acids. The CDR3, as DNA: TGTGCCAGCAGCGAGGGACAGAAGACAACTAATGAAAAACTGTTTTTT. It is translated as CASSEGQKTTNEKLFF.

This clonotype has a count of ten or more. The CDR3 region is CASSPAEGPYEQYF. The CDR3 DNA is TGTGCCAGCAGCCCCGCAGAAGGCCCCTACGAGCAGTACTTC. The V call is TRBV7-6, the J call TRBJ2-7; no clear D. Looked up from germline, CDR1 is SGHVS and CDR2 is FNYEAQ. V gave up 5 bases and J gave up 2 bases, with 13 bases separating them. The CDR3 is 14 amino acids.

The table lists this clonotype with many counts. In nucleotides, the CDR3 is TGCGCCAGCAGCCAAACTCCGGGACTAGCGGGGGGGCCGGTAGATACGCAGTATTTT. It specifies CASSQTPGLAGGPVDTQYF. The rearrangement uses TRBV4-3 and TRBJ2-3; TRBD2 agrees at 16 bases. The CDR3 has 19 amino acids. J lost 5 bases, V lost 2 bases, and 10 bases had no gene match. Per germline, CDR1 LGHNA and CDR2 YSLEER.

This chain uses TRBV6-4 with TRBJ2-7, with TRBD2 matching over 8 bases. From germline, CDR1 is MRHNA and CDR2 SNTAGT. V lost 2 bases to trimming and J lost 0 bases; unmatched junction nucleotides: 3. The CDR3 is 15 residues long. CDR3 amino acids: CASSDQRGSSYEQYF. The CDR3, as DNA: TGTGCCAGCAGTGACCAGCGGGGGAGCTCCTACGAGCAGTACTTC.

In this sample, this clonotype turned up a few times. V usage is TRBV12-3 or TRBV12-4 and J usage is TRBJ1-6, with D possibly TRBD1 on 6 matching bases. The ends were cut back, 5 bases at V and 3 bases at J, with 17 bases in the middle. This CDR3 is 17 amino acids long. In DNA form, the CDR3 reads TGTGCCAGCAGTCCCCGGGACAATGTGTTCTATAATTCACCCCTCCACTTT. It encodes CASSPRDNVFYNSPLHF.

The chain couples TRBV4-3 to TRBJ2-7; maybe TRBD2 (5 bases). Trimming pared 0 bases from V and 3 bases from J, leaving 12 bases between. The CDR3 runs to 15 residues. Germline assignment: CDR1 LGHNA and CDR2 YSLEER. CDR3 coding DNA: TGCGCCAGCAGCCAAGATAGAGGGCCGCTCTACGAGCAGTACTTC. As protein: CASSQDRGPLYEQYF.

The chain has TRBV29-1 and TRBJ2-4; D call uncertain. Germline loops: CDR1 SQVTM, CDR2 ANQGSEA. The CDR3 totals 12 residues. V shed 4 bases and J shed 5 bases, with 9 bases lying between them. The CDR3: CSVGGSENIQYF. For the CDR3, the DNA is TGCAGCGTTGGTGGCAGCGAAAACATTCAGTACTTC.

This clonotype was seen a few times. The chain employs TRBV12-5 and TRBJ2-7, with D maybe TRBD2 (6 bases). The CDR3 spans 12 residues. Per the germline V gene, CDR1 is LGHNT and CDR2 is FRNRAP. CDR3 coding DNA: TGTGTTAGGGAGGTTAGGAAGGACGAGCAGTACTTC. Encoded protein: CVREVRKDEQYF.

The rearrangement joins TRBV4-2 to TRBJ1-2; 10 nucleotides match TRBD1. The germline V gene has CDR1 LGHNA and CDR2 YNFKEQ. This CDR3 region has 14 residues. The J segment lost 5 bases and the V segment lost 3 bases, leaving 3 bases of the junction unmatched. As DNA, the CDR3 is TGTGCCAGCAGCCAGGGGGACAGGGGATATGGCTACACCTTC. Its protein is CASSQGDRGYGYTF.

This clonotype appeared a few times. This chain connects TRBV7-8 to TRBJ1-5; no clear D. Trimming stripped 1 base from V and 0 bases from J, with 19 bases between. The germline gives CDR1 SGHVS, CDR2 FQNEAQ. The CDR3 contains 19 residues. The CDR3: CASSLGPVLHPYSNQPQHF. Here the CDR3 DNA reads TGTGCCAGCAGCTTAGGTCCAGTACTTCATCCTTATAGCAATCAGCCCCAGCATTTT.

This clonotype has at least ten counts. The chain combines TRBV10-2 with TRBJ2-7; D remains ambiguous. The ends were cut back, 2 bases at V and 12 bases at J, with 11 bases in the middle. Germline loops: CDR1 WSHSY, CDR2 SAAADI. This CDR3 contains 11 residues. The CDR3: CASSEGAVGYF. The CDR3 bases are TGCGCCAGCAGTGAGGGTGCCGTGGGGTACTTC.

This clonotype was seen many times. J is TRBJ1-2 and V is TRBV15; no definite D call. Germline assignment: CDR1 LNHNV and CDR2 YYDKDF (reference sequence). Trimming pared 2 bases from V and 4 bases from J, leaving 14 bases between. The CDR3 totals 15 residues. The CDR3 bases are TGTGCCACCAGCAGAAGCAGAGAGACCTCCTATGGCTACACCTTC. Its protein product is CATSRSRETSYGYTF. Full variable domain (outside the CDR3, taken from reference TRBV15 and TRBJ1-2): DAMVIQNPRYQVTQFGKPVTLSCSQTLNHNVMYWYQQKSSQAPKLLFHYYDKDFNNEADTPDNFQSRRPNTSFCFLDIRSPGLGDTAMYLCATSRSRETSYGYTFGSGTRLTVV.

V is TRBV5-5 and J is TRBJ2-3; D is tentatively TRBD1 or TRBD2 (6 bases each). Trimming stripped 6 bases from V and 6 bases from J, with 23 bases between. This CDR3 region has 16 residues. CDR1 and CDR2 (germline): SGHKS, YYEKEE (reference sequence). CDR3 nucleotide sequence: TGTGCCAGCATGAGCGTAGGGGCGGGAAGGGGGGATACGCAGTATTTT. Translated, it gives CASMSVGAGRGDTQYF.